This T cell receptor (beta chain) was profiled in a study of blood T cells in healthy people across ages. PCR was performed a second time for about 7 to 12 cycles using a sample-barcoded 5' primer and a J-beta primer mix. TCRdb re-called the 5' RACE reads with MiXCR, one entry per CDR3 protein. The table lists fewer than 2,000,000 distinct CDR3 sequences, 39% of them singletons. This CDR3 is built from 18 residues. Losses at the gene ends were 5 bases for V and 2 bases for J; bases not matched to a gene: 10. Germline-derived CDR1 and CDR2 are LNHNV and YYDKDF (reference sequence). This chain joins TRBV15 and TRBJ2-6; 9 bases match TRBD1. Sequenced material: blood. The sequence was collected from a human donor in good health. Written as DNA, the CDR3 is TGTGCCACCAGCCGATTAACAGGGGGCGGCGCTGGGGCCAACGTCCTGACTTTC. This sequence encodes CATSRLTGGGAGANVLTF.